This record concerns one T cell receptor (beta chain) sequence. The target of this receptor is not known. Base qualities are missing; no much larger clone stands one base away. Repertoires were sampled repeatedly over the course of chemoradiotherapy, so clonal expansion could be followed in the tumor microenvironment. The sample comes from a study of chemoradiotherapy in HPV16-positive cancers (dated by TCRdb to the early 2020s). In the study overall: Functional T-cell assays on cells from two HPV16-positive patients defined candidate HPV-specific T-cell clones and common TCR motifs. Whether T-cell immunity against the HPV oncoproteins E6 and E7 changes during chemoradiotherapy and whether survival is affected by this immunity were examined in the study. TCR repertoires from some 90 patients with HPV-related cancers were then used to track the candidate HPV-specific TCRs and motifs.

Library preparation employed the immunoSEQ multiplex PCR assay. What TCRdb holds here is the immuneACCESS table cut down to in-frame rearrangements. Part of the clones is not present; checked against another copy, under half of the missing clones reflect an unresolved V gene, and the others are unexplained. This sample comprises 40,000 to 65,000 clones, over 85% of them detected only once. Approximately 3.5% of the sample lies in the top ten. From its cysteine to its phenylalanine, the CDR3 spans 14 amino acids. The kept DNA is CDR3 alone, 42 bases in frame from the first base. The V end gives up 6 bases and the J end 7 bases, leaving 6 bases in the junction not matched to a gene. CDR1 and CDR2 are drawn from the germline V gene: LGHNT, FRNRAP. What the research found in general, with its limitations: Only a couple of HPV16-positive patients were used to derive the functional definition of HPV-specific T cells, and the survival association was reported for HPV16-positive patients. In HPV16-positive patients, expansion of HPV-responsive T cells during chemoradiotherapy was associated with improved recurrence-free survival. Expansion of candidate HPV-specific clones and E7-related TCR motifs was observed in the tumor microenvironment during treatment, whereas no such expansion was observed for non-HPV-specific T cells.

The sequences come from blood, collected from a patient who underwent chemoradiotherapy. The receptor's source is a human donor with HPV-associated anogenital cancer. The chain joins TRBV12-5 to TRBJ1-4; 9 bases in the middle match TRBD1. The CDR3 reads as follows: CASGGQGQVEKLFF. The nucleotides read TGTGCTAGTGGCGGACAGGGGCAAGTTGAAAAACTGTTTTTT.